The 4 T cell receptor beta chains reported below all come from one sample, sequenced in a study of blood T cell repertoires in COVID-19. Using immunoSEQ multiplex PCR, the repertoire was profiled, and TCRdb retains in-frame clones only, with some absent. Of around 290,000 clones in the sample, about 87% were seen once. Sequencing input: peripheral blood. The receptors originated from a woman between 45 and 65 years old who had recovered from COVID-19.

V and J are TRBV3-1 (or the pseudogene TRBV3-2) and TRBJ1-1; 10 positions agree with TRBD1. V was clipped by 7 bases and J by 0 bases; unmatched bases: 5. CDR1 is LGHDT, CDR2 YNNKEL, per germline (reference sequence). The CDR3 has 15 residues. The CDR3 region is CASILGQGLNTEAFF. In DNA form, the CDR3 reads TGTGCCAGCATACTGGGACAGGGGTTGAACACTGAAGCTTTCTTT.

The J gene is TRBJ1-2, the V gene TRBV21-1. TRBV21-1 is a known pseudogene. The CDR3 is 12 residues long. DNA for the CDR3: TGTGCCAGCAGTCGGGGGAACTATGGCTACACCTTC. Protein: CASSRGNYGYTF.

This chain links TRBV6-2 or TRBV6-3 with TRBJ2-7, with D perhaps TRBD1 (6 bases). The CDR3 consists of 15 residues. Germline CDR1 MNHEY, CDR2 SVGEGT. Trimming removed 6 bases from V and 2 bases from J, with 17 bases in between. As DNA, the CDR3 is TGTGCCAGCAGGCCTACAGGGCTTTCGGCCTACGAGCAGTACTTC. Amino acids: CASRPTGLSAYEQYF.

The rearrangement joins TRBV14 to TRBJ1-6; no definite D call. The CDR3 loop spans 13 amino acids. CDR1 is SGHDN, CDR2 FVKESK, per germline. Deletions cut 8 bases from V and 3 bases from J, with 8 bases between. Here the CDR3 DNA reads TGTGCCAGCTCCCTTAACTATAATTCACCCCTCCACTTT. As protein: CASSLNYNSPLHF.